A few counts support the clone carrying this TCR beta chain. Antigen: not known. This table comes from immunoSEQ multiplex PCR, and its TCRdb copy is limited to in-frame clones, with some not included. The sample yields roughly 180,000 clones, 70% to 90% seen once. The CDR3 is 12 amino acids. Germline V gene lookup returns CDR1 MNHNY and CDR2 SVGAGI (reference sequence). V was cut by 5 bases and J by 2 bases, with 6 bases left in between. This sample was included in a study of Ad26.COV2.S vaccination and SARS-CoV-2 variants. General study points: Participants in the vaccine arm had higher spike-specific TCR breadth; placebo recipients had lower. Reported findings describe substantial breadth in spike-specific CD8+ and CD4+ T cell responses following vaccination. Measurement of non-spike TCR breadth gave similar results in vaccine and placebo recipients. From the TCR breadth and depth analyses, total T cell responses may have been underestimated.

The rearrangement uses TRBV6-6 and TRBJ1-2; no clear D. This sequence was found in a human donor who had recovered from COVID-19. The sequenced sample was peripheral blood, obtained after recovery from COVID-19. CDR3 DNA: TGTGCCAGCAGTCCCCTGAACTATGGCTACACCTTC. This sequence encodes CASSPLNYGYTF.